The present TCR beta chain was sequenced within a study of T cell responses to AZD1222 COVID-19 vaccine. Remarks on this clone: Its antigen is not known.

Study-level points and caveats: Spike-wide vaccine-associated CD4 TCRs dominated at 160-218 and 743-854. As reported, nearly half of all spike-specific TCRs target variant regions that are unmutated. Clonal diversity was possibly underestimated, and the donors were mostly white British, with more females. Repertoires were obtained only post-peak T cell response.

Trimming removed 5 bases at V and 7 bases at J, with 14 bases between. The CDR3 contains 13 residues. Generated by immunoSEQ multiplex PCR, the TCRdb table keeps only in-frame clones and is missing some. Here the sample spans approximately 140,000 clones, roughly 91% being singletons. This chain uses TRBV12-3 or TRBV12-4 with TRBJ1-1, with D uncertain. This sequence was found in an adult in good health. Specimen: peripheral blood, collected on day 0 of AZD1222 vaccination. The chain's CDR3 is CASSDFLDGEAFF. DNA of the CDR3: TGTGCCAGCAGTGACTTCCTCGACGGTGAAGCTTTCTTT.